This T cell receptor (beta chain) is drawn from a study of Ad26.COV2.S vaccination and SARS-CoV-2 variants (dated by TCRdb to 2020 to 2022). Context from the whole study: Donors in the vaccine arm were drawn from COV1001, a multicentre, randomized, double-blind, placebo-controlled phase I-IIa trial testing Ad26.COV2.S in healthy adults. Ad26.COV2.S was administered intramuscularly at a dose of 5x10^10 or 1x10^11 viral particles, either as one shot or as two shots given 56 days apart. Sequencing of the TCRbeta repertoire served to evaluate the specificity and breadth of SARS-CoV-2-reactive T cell receptors following Ad26.COV2.S vaccination. The TCR-sequenced set comprised around 30 samples: 19 Ad26.COV2.S vaccine recipients, 5 placebo recipients and 8 SARS-CoV-2 convalescent individuals. Trial participants were randomized into five groups of five, in which low-dose or high-dose Ad26.COV2.S was given once or twice, or placebo was given on both occasions. Throughout the experiments and outcome assessment, investigators stayed blinded to trial group allocation. What the authors observed across the whole study: Higher spike-specific TCR breadth was observed in Ad26.COV2.S recipients than in placebo recipients (P = 0.0014). The study lacked the statistical power to compare responses across vaccine doses or regimens. After vaccination, substantial breadth of spike-specific CD8+ and CD4+ T cell responses was reported. According to the authors, total T cell responses may have been underestimated by the TCR breadth and depth analyses. Vaccine and placebo recipients had similar non-spike TCR breadth, a finding consistent with the vaccine containing only spike.

The immunoSEQ Assay was used to sequence TCRbeta CDR3 regions. After extraction, genomic DNA underwent amplification by bias-controlled multiplex PCR, followed by high-throughput sequencing. The authors processed their data as follows. To quantify the absolute abundance of every unique TCRbeta CDR3 region, sequences were collapsed and filtered. Usable DNA was measured by amplifying reference genes present in all nucleated cells, and TCRbeta template counts were normalized to that usable DNA to estimate T cell fraction. Repertoire TCRs were annotated as SARS-CoV-2-specific when V gene, CDR3 amino acid sequence and J gene were exactly matched to a known reactive TCR set. MIRA supplied the reference SARS-CoV-2 TCR set, which was filtered for enrichment in COVID-19-positive ImmuneCODE repertoires so that public or cross-reactive TCRs were removed. Using the MIRA antigens, annotated TCRs were further analysed by specific ORF or by position within an ORF. Depth was the summed frequency of annotated unique rearrangements, while breadth was defined as annotated unique rearrangements over total unique productive rearrangements. Two-sided Wilcoxon rank-sum tests were used to compare TCR breadth between groups. Imported from immuneACCESS, the table was reduced by TCRdb to in-frame sequences with V and J called. These copies leave out some clones; in studies compared against another copy, an unresolved V gene accounts for under half, and the cause of the remainder is not known. D and trimming were read from the DNA, whereas the V and J calls and clone size are those reported in that table. The sample table holds about 320,000 clones, of which 86% were seen once. The ten top clones hold less than 2% of the sample.

Turning to this clone: The antigen it binds to is not known. It has no much larger one-base neighbor in the sample; base qualities were not kept.

The germline V gene (reference sequence) specifies LGHDT as CDR1 and YNNKEL as CDR2. At the junction V is shortened by 3 bases and J by 3 bases; bases outside the gene matches: 8. Inclusive of the bounding cysteine and phenylalanine, the CDR3 is 16 residues long. The sequence is cut down to CDR3 DNA, 48 bases in frame from base 1. The treatment or condition label on this specimen signifies: about 20 received Ad26.COV2.S at low or high dose, single or two shots; roughly five received placebo; per-sample allocation not given. For vaccine and placebo recipients, the sequenced repertoires came from samples collected on day 63 after the first injection. Cohort 1b enrolled about two dozen adults aged 18-55 years at a single site in Boston, USA, between 29 July and 7 August 2020. Ad26.COV2.S consisted of a replication-incompetent adenovirus type 26 vector by which a prefusion-stabilized SARS-CoV-2 spike protein from the original Wuhan strain was expressed.

The chain is made from TRBV3-1 (or the pseudogene TRBV3-2) and TRBJ1-1, and 9 junction bases match TRBD1. The sequenced sample was peripheral blood, obtained in a trial of Ad26.COV2.S vaccine versus placebo. The sequence was collected from a person between 18 and 65 years old who received the Ad26.COV2.S COVID-19 vaccine or a placebo. The DNA is TGTGCCAGCAGCCAGGCTACCGGGACAGGGCACACTGAAGCTTTCTTT. Translated, it reads CASSQATGTGHTEAFF.